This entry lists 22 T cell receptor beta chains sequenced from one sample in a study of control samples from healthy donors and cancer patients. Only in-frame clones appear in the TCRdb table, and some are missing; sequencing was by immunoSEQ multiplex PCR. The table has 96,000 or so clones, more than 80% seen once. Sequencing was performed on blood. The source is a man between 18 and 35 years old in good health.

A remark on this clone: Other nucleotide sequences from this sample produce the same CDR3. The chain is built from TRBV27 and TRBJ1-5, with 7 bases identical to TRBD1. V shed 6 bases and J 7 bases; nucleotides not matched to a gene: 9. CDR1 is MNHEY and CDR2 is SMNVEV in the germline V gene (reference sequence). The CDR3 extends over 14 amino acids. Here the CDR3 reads CASSYRQGMQPQHF. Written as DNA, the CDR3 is TGTGCCAGCAGCTATAGACAGGGTATGCAGCCCCAGCATTTT.

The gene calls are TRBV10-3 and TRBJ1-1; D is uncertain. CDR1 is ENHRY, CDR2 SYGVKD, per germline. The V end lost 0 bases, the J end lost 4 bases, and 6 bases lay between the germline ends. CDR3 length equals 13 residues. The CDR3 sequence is CAISESGLTEAFF. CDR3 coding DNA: TGTGCCATCAGTGAGTCCGGGCTCACTGAAGCTTTCTTT.

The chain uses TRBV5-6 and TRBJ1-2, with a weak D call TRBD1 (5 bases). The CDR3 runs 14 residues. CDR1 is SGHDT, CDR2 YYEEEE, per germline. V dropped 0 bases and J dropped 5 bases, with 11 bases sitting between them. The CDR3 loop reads CASSLGDRGYGYTF. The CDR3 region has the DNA TGTGCCAGCAGCTTGGGGGACCGGGGGTATGGCTACACCTTC.

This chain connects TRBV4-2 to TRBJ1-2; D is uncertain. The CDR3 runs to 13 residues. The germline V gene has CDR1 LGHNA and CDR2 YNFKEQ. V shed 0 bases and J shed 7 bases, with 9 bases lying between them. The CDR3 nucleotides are TGTGCCAGCAGCCAAGATCGGGCTGGTGGCTACACCTTC. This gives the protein CASSQDRAGGYTF.

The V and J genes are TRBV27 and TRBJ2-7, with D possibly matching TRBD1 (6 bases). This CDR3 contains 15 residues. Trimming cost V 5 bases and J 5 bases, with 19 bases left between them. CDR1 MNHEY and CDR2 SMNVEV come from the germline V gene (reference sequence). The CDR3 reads CASSLTETGSHEQYF. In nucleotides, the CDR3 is TGTGCCAGCAGTCTCACAGAAACAGGGAGCCACGAGCAGTACTTC.

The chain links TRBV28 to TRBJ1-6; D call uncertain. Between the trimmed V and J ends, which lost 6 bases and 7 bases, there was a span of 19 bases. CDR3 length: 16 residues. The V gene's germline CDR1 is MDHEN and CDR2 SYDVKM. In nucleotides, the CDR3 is TGTGCCAGCAGACTTTCATATGACGGGTTAAATTCACCCCTCCACTTT. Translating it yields CASRLSYDGLNSPLHF. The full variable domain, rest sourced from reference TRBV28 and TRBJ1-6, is DVKVTQSSRYLVKRTGEKVFLECVQDMDHENMFWYRQDPGLGLRLIYFSYDVKMKEKGDIPEGYSVSREKKERFSLILESASTNQTSMYLCASRLSYDGLNSPLHFGNGTRLTVT.

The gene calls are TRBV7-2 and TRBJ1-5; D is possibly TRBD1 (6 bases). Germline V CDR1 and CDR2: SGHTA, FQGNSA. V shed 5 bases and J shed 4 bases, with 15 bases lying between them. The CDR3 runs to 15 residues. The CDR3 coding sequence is TGTGCCAGCAGCCCCCGGGGAGGGGGTAATCAGCCCCAGCATTTT. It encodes CASSPRGGGNQPQHF.

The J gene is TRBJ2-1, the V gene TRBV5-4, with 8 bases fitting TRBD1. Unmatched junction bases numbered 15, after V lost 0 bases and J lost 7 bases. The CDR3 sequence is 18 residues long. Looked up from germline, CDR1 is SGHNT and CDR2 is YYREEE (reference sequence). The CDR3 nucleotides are TGTGCCAGCAGCTTGGGAATCAGGGGGCGCGTGGGCTTTAATGAGCAGTTCTTC. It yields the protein CASSLGIRGRVGFNEQFF.

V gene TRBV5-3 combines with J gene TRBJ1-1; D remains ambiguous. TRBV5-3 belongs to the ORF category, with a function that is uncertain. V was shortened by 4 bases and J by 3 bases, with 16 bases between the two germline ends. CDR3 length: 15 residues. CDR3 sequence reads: CARSLQWSVYTEAFF. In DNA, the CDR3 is TGTGCCAGAAGCCTCCAGTGGTCAGTCTACACTGAAGCTTTCTTT.

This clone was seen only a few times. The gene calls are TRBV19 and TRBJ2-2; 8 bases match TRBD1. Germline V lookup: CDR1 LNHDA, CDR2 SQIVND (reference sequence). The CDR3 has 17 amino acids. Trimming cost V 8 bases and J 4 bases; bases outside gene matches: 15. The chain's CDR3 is CASVHGTGQGGTGELFF. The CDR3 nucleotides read TGTGCCAGTGTTCACGGGACAGGCCAAGGAGGCACCGGGGAGCTGTTTTTT.

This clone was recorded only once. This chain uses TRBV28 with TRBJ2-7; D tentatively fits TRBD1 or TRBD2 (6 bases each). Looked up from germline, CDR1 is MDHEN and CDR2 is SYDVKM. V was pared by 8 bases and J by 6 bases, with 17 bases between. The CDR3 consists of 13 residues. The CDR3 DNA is TGTGCCAGCTTATCCAGGGGACTTCTCGAGCAGTACTTC. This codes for CASLSRGLLEQYF.

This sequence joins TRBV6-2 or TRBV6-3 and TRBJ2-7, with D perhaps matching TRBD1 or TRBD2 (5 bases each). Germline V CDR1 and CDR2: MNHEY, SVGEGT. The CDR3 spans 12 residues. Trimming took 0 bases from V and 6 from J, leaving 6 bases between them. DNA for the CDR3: TGTGCCAGCAGTTACTCTGGGGGCGAGCAGTACTTC. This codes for CASSYSGGEQYF.

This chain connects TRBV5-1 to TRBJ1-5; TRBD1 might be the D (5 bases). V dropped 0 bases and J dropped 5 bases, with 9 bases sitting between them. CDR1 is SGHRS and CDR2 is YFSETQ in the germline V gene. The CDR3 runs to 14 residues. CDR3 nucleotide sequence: TGCGCCAGCAGCTTGGAATCAGGGTATCAGCCCCAGCATTTT. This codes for CASSLESGYQPQHF.

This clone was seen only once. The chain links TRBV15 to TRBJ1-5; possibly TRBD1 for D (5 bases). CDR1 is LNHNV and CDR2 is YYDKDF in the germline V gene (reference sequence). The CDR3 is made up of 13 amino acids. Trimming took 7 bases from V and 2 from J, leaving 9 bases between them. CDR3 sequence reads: CATTPGGNQPQHF. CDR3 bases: TGTGCCACCACCCCGGGGGGCAATCAGCCCCAGCATTTT.

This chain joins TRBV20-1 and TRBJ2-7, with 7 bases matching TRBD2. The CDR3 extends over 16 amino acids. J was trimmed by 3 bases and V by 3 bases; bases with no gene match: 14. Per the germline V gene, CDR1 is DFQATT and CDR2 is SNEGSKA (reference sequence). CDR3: CSASGNQRDNLYEQYF. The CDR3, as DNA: TGCAGTGCTAGTGGGAACCAGCGGGATAATCTCTACGAGCAGTACTTC.

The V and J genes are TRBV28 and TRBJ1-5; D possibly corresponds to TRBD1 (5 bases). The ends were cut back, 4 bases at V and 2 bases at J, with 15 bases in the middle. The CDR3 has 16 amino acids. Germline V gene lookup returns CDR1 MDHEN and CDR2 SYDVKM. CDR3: CASSSPDRGGNQPQHF. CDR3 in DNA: TGTGCCAGCAGTTCCCCGGATCGAGGGGGCAATCAGCCCCAGCATTTT. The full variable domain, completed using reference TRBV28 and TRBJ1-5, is DVKVTQSSRYLVKRTGEKVFLECVQDMDHENMFWYRQDPGLGLRLIYFSYDVKMKEKGDIPEGYSVSREKKERFSLILESASTNQTSMYLCASSSPDRGGNQPQHFGDGTRLSIL.

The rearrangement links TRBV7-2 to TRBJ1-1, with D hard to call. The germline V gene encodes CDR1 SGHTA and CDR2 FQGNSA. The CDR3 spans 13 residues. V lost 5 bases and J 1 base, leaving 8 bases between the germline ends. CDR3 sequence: CASSPYPNTEAFF. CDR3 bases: TGTGCCAGCAGCCCGTATCCGAACACTGAAGCTTTCTTT.

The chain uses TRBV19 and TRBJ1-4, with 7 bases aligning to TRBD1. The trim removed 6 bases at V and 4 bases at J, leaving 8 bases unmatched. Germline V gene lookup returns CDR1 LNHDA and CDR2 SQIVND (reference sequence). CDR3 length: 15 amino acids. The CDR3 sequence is CASSTMGQINEKLFF. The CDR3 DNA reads TGTGCCAGTAGCACCATGGGACAGATTAATGAAAAACTGTTTTTT.

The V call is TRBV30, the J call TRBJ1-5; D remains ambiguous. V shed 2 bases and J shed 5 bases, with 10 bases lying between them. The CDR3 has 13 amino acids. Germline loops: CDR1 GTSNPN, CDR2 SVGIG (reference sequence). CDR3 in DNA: TGTGCCTGGAGTACTGGAGAGTATCAGCCCCAGCATTTT. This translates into CAWSTGEYQPQHF.

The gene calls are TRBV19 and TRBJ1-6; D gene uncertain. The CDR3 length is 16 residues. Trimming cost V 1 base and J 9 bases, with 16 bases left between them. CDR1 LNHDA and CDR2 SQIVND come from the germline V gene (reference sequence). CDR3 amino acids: CASSIGGIAGRSPLHF. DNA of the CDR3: TGTGCCAGTAGTATAGGAGGGATTGCAGGTCGTTCACCCCTCCACTTT. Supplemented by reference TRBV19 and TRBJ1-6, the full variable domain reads DGGITQSPKYLFRKEGQNVTLSCEQNLNHDAMYWYRQDPGQGLRLIYYSQIVNDFQKGDIAEGYSVSREKKESFPLTVTSAQKNPTAFYLCASSIGGIAGRSPLHFGNGTRLTVT.

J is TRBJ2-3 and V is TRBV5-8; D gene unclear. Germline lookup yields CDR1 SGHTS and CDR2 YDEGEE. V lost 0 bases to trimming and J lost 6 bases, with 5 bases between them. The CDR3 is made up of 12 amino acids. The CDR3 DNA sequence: TGTGCCAGCAGCTTGGCTCGGGATACGCAGTATTTT. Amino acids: CASSLARDTQYF.

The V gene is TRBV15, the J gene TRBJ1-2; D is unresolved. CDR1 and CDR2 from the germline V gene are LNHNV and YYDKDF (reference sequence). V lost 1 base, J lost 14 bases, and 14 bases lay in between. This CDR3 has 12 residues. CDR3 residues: CATSRGSHVGTF. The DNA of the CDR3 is TGTGCCACCAGCAGAGGGTCCCACGTGGGAACCTTC.